This T cell receptor beta chain was identified in a study of blood T cell repertoires in COVID-19. Sequenced by immunoSEQ multiplex PCR; TCRdb stores in-frame clones only, minus some. Among about 400,000 clones listed, over 75% were seen once. The receptor was derived from a woman aged 40 to 50 with acute COVID-19. The source material was PBMCs or T cells enriched from blood (not recorded which).

CDR3 amino acids: CASSKAWGGRNTEAFF. As DNA, the CDR3 is TGTGCCAGCAGCAAAGCCTGGGGGGGGAGGAACACTGAAGCTTTCTTT. The rearrangement links TRBV21-1 to TRBJ1-1. TRBV21-1 constitutes a pseudogene. The CDR3 is 16 amino acids.